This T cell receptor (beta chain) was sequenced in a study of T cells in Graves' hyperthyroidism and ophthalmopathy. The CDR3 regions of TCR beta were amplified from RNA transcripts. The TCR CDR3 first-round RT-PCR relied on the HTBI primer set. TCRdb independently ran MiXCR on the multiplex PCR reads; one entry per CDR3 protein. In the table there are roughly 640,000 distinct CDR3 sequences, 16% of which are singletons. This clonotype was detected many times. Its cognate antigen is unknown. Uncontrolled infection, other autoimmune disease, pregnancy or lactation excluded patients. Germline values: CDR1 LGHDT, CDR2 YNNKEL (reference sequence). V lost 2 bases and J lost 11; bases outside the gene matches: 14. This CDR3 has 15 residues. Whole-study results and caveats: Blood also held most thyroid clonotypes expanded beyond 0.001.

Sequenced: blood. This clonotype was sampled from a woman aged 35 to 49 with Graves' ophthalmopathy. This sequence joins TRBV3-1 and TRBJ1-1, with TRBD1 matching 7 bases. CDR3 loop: CASSQRIQQGSGAFF. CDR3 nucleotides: TGTGCCAGCAGCCAAAGAATCCAACAGGGGTCGGGGGCTTTCTTT.